The clone carrying this T cell receptor (beta chain) was seen at least ten times. The data are from a study of HIV-infected patients and healthy controls. One entry per CDR3 protein results from TCRdb running MiXCR on the 5' RACE reads. The table lists around 58,000 distinct CDR3 sequences, 15% to 20% of them singletons, with more than 1.2% in the top ten. The sample consisted of CD4+ T cells from blood. The receptor's source is a human donor in good health.

Here the CDR3 DNA reads TGTGCCAGCAGCTTAGGACTCAATACGCAGTATTTT. It specifies CASSLGLNTQYF. The genes are TRBV7-2 and TRBJ2-3; D ambiguous. CDR3 length: 12 residues. CDR1 is SGHTA, CDR2 FQGNSA, per germline. The germline V and J ends were trimmed by 1 base and 7 bases, with 6 bases remaining between them.